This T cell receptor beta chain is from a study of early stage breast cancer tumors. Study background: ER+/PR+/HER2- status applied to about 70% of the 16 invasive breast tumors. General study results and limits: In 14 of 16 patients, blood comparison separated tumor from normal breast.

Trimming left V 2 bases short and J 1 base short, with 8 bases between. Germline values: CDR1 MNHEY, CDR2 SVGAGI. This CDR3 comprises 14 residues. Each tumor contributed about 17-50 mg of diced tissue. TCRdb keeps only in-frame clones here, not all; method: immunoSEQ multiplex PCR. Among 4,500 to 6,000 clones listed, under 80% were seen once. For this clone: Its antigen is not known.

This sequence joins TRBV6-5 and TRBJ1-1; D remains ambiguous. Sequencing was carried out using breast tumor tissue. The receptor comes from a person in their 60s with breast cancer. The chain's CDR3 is CASSYTEGNTEAFF. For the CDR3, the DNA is TGTGCCAGCAGTTACACCGAGGGGAACACTGAAGCTTTCTTT.